This T cell receptor (beta chain) was recorded in a study of shared clonotypes between healthy human individuals. Study-wide findings and caveats: Incompleteness in sorted-subset sequencing, despite large depth, was shown by rarefaction. Deeper or shallower sequencing was expected to change how clonotypes are shared among donors.

Repertoires were generated with immunoSEQ multiplex PCR, while TCRdb's copy carries only in-frame clones and drops some. The top ten hold 1.5% to 2% of the sample, which has about 2.1 million clones, roughly 93% seen once. As regards this clone: Its antigen is as yet unknown.

The CDR3 is made up of 16 amino acids. In germline, CDR1 is KGHSY, CDR2 FQNENV. Losses at the gene ends were 1 base for V and 2 bases for J; bases not matched to a gene: 7. Naive CD8 cells comprised CD45RO-negative, CCR7-positively selected cells, excluding terminally differentiated effector memory CD45RA+ cells. Sequenced input: naive CD8+ T cells from PBMCs. This TCR was recovered from a young man in good health. Some clones in this sample may be carry-over from other donors' samples. This rearrangement joins TRBV16 to TRBJ2-5; the match to TRBD1 covers 7 bases. CDR3 nucleotide sequence: TGTGCCAGCAGCCAATTGGGGACAGAAAAACAAGAGACCCAGTACTTC. It is translated as CASSQLGTEKQETQYF.